The 19 T cell receptor beta chains reported below all come from one sample, sequenced in a study of T cells of healthy individuals. TCRdb independently ran MiXCR on the 5' RACE reads; one entry per CDR3 protein. This table holds about 100,000 distinct CDR3 sequences, around 17% found once. Receptors were obtained from a human donor in good health.

This clonotype appeared a few times. The gene calls are TRBV6-5 and TRBJ1-4; D gene ambiguous. The ends were cut back, 2 bases at V and 0 bases at J, with 7 bases in the middle. The CDR3 is 15 residues long. Germline V gives CDR1 MNHEY, CDR2 SVGAGI. The CDR3: CASSYRSSTNEKLFF. The DNA for the CDR3 is TGTGCCAGCAGTTACAGGTCCTCAACTAATGAAAAACTGTTTTTT.

This clonotype was counted at least ten times. The chain uses TRBV20-1 and TRBJ2-1, with 14 bases that match TRBD2. CDR1 is DFQATT and CDR2 is SNEGSKA in the germline V gene (reference sequence). Germline trimming cut 6 bases from V and 7 bases from J; bases unmatched to any gene: 8. The CDR3 totals 15 residues. This CDR3 reads CSALFGLAGGNEQFF. CDR3 DNA: TGCAGTGCCCTTTTCGGACTAGCGGGGGGAAATGAGCAGTTCTTC.

The rearrangement joins TRBV6-6 to TRBJ2-1, with 7 bases identical to TRBD2. V was pared by 8 bases and J by 7 bases, with 5 bases of the junction left unmatched. Germline V CDR1 and CDR2: MNHNY, SVGAGI (reference sequence). The CDR3 has 12 amino acids. CDR3 amino acids: CASSGGRNEQFF. The DNA of the CDR3 is TGTGCCAGCTCCGGGGGGAGGAATGAGCAGTTCTTC.

This clonotype was recorded many times. V and J are TRBV7-3 and TRBJ2-1; 7 nucleotides match TRBD2. The V segment lost 5 bases and the J segment 3 bases; nucleotides outside the gene matches: 7. The CDR3 is 15 residues long. Germline loops: CDR1 SGHTA, CDR2 FQGTGA. The chain's CDR3 is CASSPGAGVYNEQFF. The CDR3, as DNA: TGTGCCAGCAGCCCCGGGGCGGGAGTCTACAATGAGCAGTTCTTC. The whole variable domain, filled in from reference TRBV7-3 and TRBJ2-1, reads GAGVSQTPSNKVTEKGKYVELRCDPISGHTALYWYRQSLGQGPEFLIYFQGTGAADDSGLPNDRFFAVRPEGSVSTLKIQRTERGDSAVYLCASSPGAGVYNEQFFGPGTRLTVL.

This CDR3 is CASSPGQWGYEQYF. In DNA form, the CDR3 reads TGTGCCAGCAGCCCGGGACAGTGGGGTTACGAGCAGTACTTC. J is TRBJ2-7 and V is TRBV7-9; 7 positions agree with TRBD1. The CDR3 is 14 residues long. The germline CDR1 and CDR2 sequences are SEHNR and FQNEAQ (reference sequence). J lost 4 bases, V lost 5 bases, and 8 bases had no gene match.

Of note for this clonotype: A much larger clone differs by one base, so this may be a read error. This rearrangement joins TRBV28 to TRBJ2-1; the D gene could be TRBD1 or TRBD2 (6 bases each). The germline V gene has CDR1 MDHEN and CDR2 SYDVKM. This CDR3 has 15 amino acids. V was pared by 6 bases and J by 2 bases, with 14 bases between. The CDR3: CASSPPGAPYNEQFF. The CDR3 region has the DNA TGTGCCAGCAGCCCTCCGGGGGCCCCCTACAATGAGCAGTTCTTC.

The chain combines TRBV7-3 with TRBJ1-1; the match to TRBD1 covers 7 bases. V shed 4 bases, J shed 5 bases, and the junction held 4 bases outside the gene matches. CDR1 is SGHTA and CDR2 is FQGTGA in the germline V gene. CDR3 length equals 13 residues. CDR3 coding DNA: TGTGCCAGCAGCTCCCAACAGGGGACTGAAGCTTTCTTT. Translated: CASSSQQGTEAFF.

This clonotype showed up many times. V is TRBV20-1 and J is TRBJ2-1, with 9 nucleotides matching TRBD2. Trimming removed 0 bases from V and 10 bases from J; junction bases left unmatched: 7. This CDR3 region has 14 residues. The germline V gene has CDR1 DFQATT and CDR2 SNEGSKA (reference sequence). The CDR3 region is CSARDSSGRREQFF. CDR3 DNA: TGCAGTGCTAGAGATTCCAGCGGGAGGAGGGAGCAGTTCTTC.

This clonotype has only a few counts. V and J are TRBV20-1 and TRBJ2-7; D is possibly TRBD1 (6 bases). The CDR3 has 16 residues. Germline CDR1 and CDR2: DFQATT and SNEGSKA (reference sequence). Trimming pared 6 bases from V and 7 bases from J, leaving 28 bases between. The DNA for the CDR3 is TGCAGTGCCCCCGACTCCAGACAGGATCTGACGGGTGAGCAGTACTTC. It is translated as CSAPDSRQDLTGEQYF.

The sample holds a few counts of this clonotype. The chain uses TRBV2 and TRBJ2-5; the match to TRBD2 covers 7 bases. This CDR3 is 15 amino acids long. Trimming at V came to 8 bases and at J to 2 bases, leaving 11 bases not matched to a gene. Germline loops: CDR1 SNHLY, CDR2 FYNNEI. Written as DNA, the CDR3 is TGTGCCAGCTTCCCTGGGGGGGTTATTCAAGAGACCCAGTACTTC. It specifies CASFPGGVIQETQYF. Based on the CDR3 plus reference TRBV2 and TRBJ2-5, the full variable domain is EPEVTQTPSHQVTQMGQEVILRCVPISNHLYFYWYRQILGQKVEFLVSFYNNEISEKSEIFDDQFSVERPDGSNFTLKIRSTKLEDSAMYFCASFPGGVIQETQYFGPGTRLLVL.

This clonotype came up many times. The chain is built from TRBV28 and TRBJ2-3; the match to TRBD1 covers 9 bases. The CDR3 is 14 amino acids. Germline V gene lookup returns CDR1 MDHEN and CDR2 SYDVKM. The CDR3 loop is CLSGHGTGRNTQYF. The DNA of the CDR3 is TGTCTCTCGGGCCACGGGACAGGGAGGAATACGCAGTATTTT.

V usage is TRBV6-2 or TRBV6-3 and J usage is TRBJ2-2; 13 bases match TRBD2. V shed 5 bases and J 7 bases; nucleotides not matched to a gene: 7. The CDR3 is 16 residues long. Per germline, CDR1 MNHEY and CDR2 SVGEGT. The CDR3 bases are TGTGCCAGCAGTCGGACTAGCGGGAGCATTGGCGGGGAGCTGTTTTTT. This encodes CASSRTSGSIGGELFF.

There are many counts of this clonotype. The genes are TRBV4-1 and TRBJ1-1; D remains unclear. The CDR3 covers 14 residues. From germline, CDR1 is MGHRA and CDR2 YSYEKL. Deletions cut 3 bases from V and 3 bases from J, with 11 bases between. The CDR3 here is CASSQSETDTEAFF. Here the CDR3 DNA reads TGCGCCAGCAGCCAGTCAGAAACGGACACTGAAGCTTTCTTT.

V and J are TRBV4-3 and TRBJ2-7; 7 nucleotides align to TRBD1. The V gene end was trimmed by 1 base and the J gene end by 5 bases; junction bases not matched to a gene: 5. CDR3 length: 14 amino acids. Germline lookup yields CDR1 LGHNA and CDR2 YSLEER. The chain's CDR3 is CASSQGQGVDEQYF. CDR3 nucleotide sequence: TGCGCCAGCAGCCAAGGACAGGGTGTCGACGAGCAGTACTTC.

The sample holds a few counts of this clonotype. The chain links TRBV28 to TRBJ1-1, with a weak D call TRBD1 (5 bases). Germline assignment: CDR1 MDHEN and CDR2 SYDVKM. The CDR3 is made up of 13 amino acids. Trimming took 7 bases from V and 5 from J, leaving 14 bases between them. The CDR3 nucleotides are TGTGCCAGCATTACTCATGGGGGGACTGAAGCTTTCTTT. Amino acid sequence: CASITHGGTEAFF.

This clonotype was observed a handful of times. The V and J genes are TRBV6-2 or TRBV6-3 and TRBJ2-2; D perhaps matches TRBD1 (6 bases). The V end was cut by 8 bases, the J end by 4 bases, with 14 bases between. Germline V gene sequence: CDR1 MNHEY, CDR2 SVGEGT. The length of the CDR3 is 14 residues. The CDR3, as DNA: TGTGCCAGCTCGAGGACAGAAAGCACCGGGGAGCTGTTTTTT. Translating it yields CASSRTESTGELFF.

A few counts support this clonotype. This sequence joins TRBV9 and TRBJ1-1; no definite D call. The CDR3 extends over 14 amino acids. Germline V gene lookup returns CDR1 SGDLS and CDR2 YYNGEE. V lost 4 bases to trimming and J lost 4 bases, with 14 bases between them. CDR3 coding DNA: TGTGCCAGCAGCCCCCAGGTGGGTCGCACTGAAGCTTTCTTT. Its translation is CASSPQVGRTEAFF.

This clonotype was observed a handful of times. The chain recombines TRBV20-1 with TRBJ2-3; 7 bases are shared with TRBD2. The CDR3 totals 13 residues. Germline V gene data show CDR1 as DFQATT and CDR2 as SNEGSKA (reference sequence). J was trimmed by 0 bases and V by 5 bases; bases with no gene match: 2. CDR3: CSAERESTDTQYF. CDR3 nucleotides: TGCAGTGCTGAGCGGGAAAGCACAGATACGCAGTATTTT.

The sample holds a few counts of this clonotype. The chain recombines TRBV20-1 with TRBJ2-3; D is ambiguous. Germline V gene lookup returns CDR1 DFQATT and CDR2 SNEGSKA (reference sequence). The length of the CDR3 is 16 residues. V was clipped by 7 bases and J by 5 bases, with 25 bases between them. The CDR3 DNA follows: TGCAGTGGAAGAAGTGGTACAGCATTTTGGGTAGATACGCAGTATTTT. This gives the protein CSGRSGTAFWVDTQYF.